These 8 T cell receptor beta chains were sequenced from one sample in a study of T cell repertoires in cytomegalovirus infection. The antigens for these receptors are not known. TCRdb re-called the reads with MiXCR, one entry per CDR3 protein. The sample includes 650,000 to 900,000 distinct CDR3 sequences, approximately 30% of them seen just once. The specimen was cultured CD8+ T cells from PBMCs, collected from culture after CMV antigen stimulation. All receptors derive from a human donor in good health (CMV status not recorded). Some clones in this sample may be carry-over from other donors' samples.

This chain uses TRBV7-3 with TRBJ2-4; 13 bases agree with TRBD2. Germline assignment: CDR1 SGHTA and CDR2 FQGTGA. This CDR3 has 18 amino acids. The V and J ends lost 4 bases and 0 bases, in that order; junction bases with no gene match: 6. CDR3 sequence: CASSSGTSGVVAKNIQYF. The CDR3 region has the DNA TGTGCCAGCAGCTCCGGGACTAGCGGGGTTGTAGCCAAAAACATTCAGTACTTC.

On this clonotype itself: It may be a read error: a sequence one base away is much more abundant. V is TRBV7-2 and J is TRBJ2-3, with D maybe TRBD2 (5 bases). From germline, CDR1 is SGHTA and CDR2 FQGNSA. The CDR3 extends over 14 amino acids. V lost 4 bases, J lost 8 bases, and 16 bases lay in between. CDR3: CASSYRLSGATQYF. DNA for the CDR3: TGTGCCAGCAGCTACCGACTATCCGGTGCTACGCAGTATTTT.

On this clonotype: The junction departs from germline at one end; a sequencing error may be responsible. This chain links TRBV28 with TRBJ2-1; 10 nucleotides line up with TRBD2. Germline CDR1 reads MDHEN; CDR2 reads SYDVKM. The CDR3 has 15 residues. The CDR3 region is CASSPSVAGGDEQLF. The CDR3 DNA sequence: TGTGCCAGCAGTCCCTCGGTAGCGGGGGGCGATGAGCAGCTCTTC.

A few counts support this clonotype. V usage is TRBV10-3 and J usage is TRBJ2-7; D could derive from TRBD1 or TRBD2 (5 bases each). Trimming took off 4 bases at V and 2 bases at J, with 12 bases between the two ends. The CDR3 length is 14 residues. The germline CDR1 and CDR2 sequences are ENHRY and SYGVKD. The CDR3 region has the DNA TGTGCCATCAGTGGGGGGACGTATCCCTACGAGCAGTACTTC. This codes for CAISGGTYPYEQYF.

In this sample, this clonotype turned up a few times. In nucleotides, the CDR3 is TGTGCCAGCACCCCCCCGTCGGACAGCCTAAGGGGTGGCTACACCTTC. Translating gives CASTPPSDSLRGGYTF. V is TRBV7-9 and J is TRBJ1-2, with D tentatively TRBD1 (6 bases). The germline V and J ends were trimmed by 7 bases and 7 bases, with 25 bases remaining between them. Germline values: CDR1 SEHNR, CDR2 FQNEAQ (reference sequence). This CDR3 is built from 16 residues.

This clonotype turned up a few times. The chain has TRBV12-3 or TRBV12-4 and TRBJ2-7; TRBD1 matches at 7 bases. Losses at the gene ends were 6 bases for V and 3 bases for J; bases not matched to a gene: 14. CDR3 length: 16 amino acids. CDR3 DNA: TGTGCCAGCAGCGCAAGAGGGACAGTCCTACGCTACGAGCAGTACTTC. It is translated as CASSARGTVLRYEQYF.

This clonotype was counted a few times. The V and J genes are TRBV12-3 or TRBV12-4 and TRBJ2-3, with D perhaps being TRBD1 or TRBD2 (5 bases each). V shed 10 bases and J shed 4 bases, with 18 bases lying between them. The CDR3 length is 14 residues. For the CDR3, the DNA is TGTGCCACCTTGACCCTTCCGGGGCCAGATACGCAGTATTTT. This gives the protein CATLTLPGPDTQYF.

The sample holds a few counts of this clonotype. This chain uses TRBV7-2 with TRBJ2-7, with TRBD2 matching over 7 bases. CDR3 size: 14 residues. V gave up 4 bases and J gave up 5 bases; unmatched junction bases: 8. CDR1 is SGHTA, CDR2 FQGNSA, per germline. Here the CDR3 DNA reads TGTGCCAGCAGCTCGGGGGGTAGGCCCGACGAGCAGTACGTC. Its translation: CASSSGGRPDEQYV.